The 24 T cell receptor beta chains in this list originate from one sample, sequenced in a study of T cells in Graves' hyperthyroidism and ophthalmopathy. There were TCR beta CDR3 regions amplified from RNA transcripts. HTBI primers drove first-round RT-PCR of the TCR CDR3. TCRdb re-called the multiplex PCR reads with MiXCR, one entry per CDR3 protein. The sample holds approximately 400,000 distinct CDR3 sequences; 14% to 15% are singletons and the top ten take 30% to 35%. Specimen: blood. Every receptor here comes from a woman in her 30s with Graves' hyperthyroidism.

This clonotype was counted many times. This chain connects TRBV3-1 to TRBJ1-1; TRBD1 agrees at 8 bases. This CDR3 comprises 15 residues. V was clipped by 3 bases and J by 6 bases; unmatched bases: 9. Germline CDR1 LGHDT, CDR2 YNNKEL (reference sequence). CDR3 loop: CASSHSDRDDAEAFF. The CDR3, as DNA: TGTGCCAGCAGCCACTCGGACAGGGATGACGCTGAAGCTTTCTTT.

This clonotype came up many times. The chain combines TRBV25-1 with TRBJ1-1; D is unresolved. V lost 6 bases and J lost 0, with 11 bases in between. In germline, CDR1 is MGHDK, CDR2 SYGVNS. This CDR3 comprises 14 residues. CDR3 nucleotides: TGTGCCAGCAGCCACAGAGCTATGAACACTGAAGCTTTCTTT. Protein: CASSHRAMNTEAFF.

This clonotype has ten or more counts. The CDR3: CATSRSDTGSETQYF. As DNA, the CDR3 is TGTGCCACCAGCAGGAGCGATACAGGGTCAGAGACCCAGTACTTC. V is TRBV15 and J is TRBJ2-5, with D possibly being TRBD1 (6 bases). Germline values: CDR1 LNHNV, CDR2 YYDKDF (reference sequence). The V end was cut by 3 bases, the J end by 4 bases, with 15 bases between. CDR3 size: 15 residues.

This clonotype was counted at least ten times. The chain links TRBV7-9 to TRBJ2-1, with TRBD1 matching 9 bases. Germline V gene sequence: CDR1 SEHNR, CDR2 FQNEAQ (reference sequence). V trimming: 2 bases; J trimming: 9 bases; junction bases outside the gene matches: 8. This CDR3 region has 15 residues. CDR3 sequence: CASSLQGQGFGEQFF. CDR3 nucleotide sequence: TGTGCCAGCAGCTTACAGGGACAGGGATTTGGTGAGCAGTTCTTC.

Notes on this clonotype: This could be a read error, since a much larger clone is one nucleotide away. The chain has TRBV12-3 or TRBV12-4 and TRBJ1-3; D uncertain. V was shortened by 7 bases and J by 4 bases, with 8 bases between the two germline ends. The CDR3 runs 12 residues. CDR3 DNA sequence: TGTGCCAGCACCCTGCGGGGAAACACCATATATTTT. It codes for CASTLRGNTIYF.

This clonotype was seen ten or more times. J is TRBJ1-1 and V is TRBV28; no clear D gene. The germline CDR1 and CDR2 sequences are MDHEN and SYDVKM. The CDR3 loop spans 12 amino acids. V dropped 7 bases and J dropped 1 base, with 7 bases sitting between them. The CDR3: CASTTGNTEAFF. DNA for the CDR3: TGTGCCAGCACTACGGGGAACACTGAAGCTTTCTTT.

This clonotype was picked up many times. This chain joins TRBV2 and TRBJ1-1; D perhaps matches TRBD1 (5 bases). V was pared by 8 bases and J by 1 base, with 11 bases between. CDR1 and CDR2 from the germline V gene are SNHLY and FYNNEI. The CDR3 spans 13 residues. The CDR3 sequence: CASSEGRNTEAFF. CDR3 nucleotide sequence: TGTGCCAGCTCGGAGGGGAGGAACACTGAAGCTTTCTTT.

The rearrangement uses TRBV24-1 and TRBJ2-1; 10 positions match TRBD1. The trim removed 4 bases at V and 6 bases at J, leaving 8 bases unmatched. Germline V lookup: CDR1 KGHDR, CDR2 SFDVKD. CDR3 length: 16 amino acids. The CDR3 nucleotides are TGTGCCACCAGTGACCCGGACAGGGGGTTCGTCAATGAGCAGTTCTTC. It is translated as CATSDPDRGFVNEQFF.

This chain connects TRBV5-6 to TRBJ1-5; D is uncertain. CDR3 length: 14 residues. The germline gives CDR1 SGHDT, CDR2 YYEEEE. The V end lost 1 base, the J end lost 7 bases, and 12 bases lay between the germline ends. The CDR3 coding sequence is TGTGCCAGCAGCTTGTACGGGAACCCGCAGCCCCAGCATTTT. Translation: CASSLYGNPQPQHF.

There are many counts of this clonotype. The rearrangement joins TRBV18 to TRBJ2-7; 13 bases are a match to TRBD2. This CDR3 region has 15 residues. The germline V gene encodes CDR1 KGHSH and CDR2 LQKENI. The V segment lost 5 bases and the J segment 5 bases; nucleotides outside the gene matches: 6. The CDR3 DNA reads TGTGCCAGCTCAACCGGACTAGCGGGAGCGGACGAGCAGTACTTC. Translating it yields CASSTGLAGADEQYF.

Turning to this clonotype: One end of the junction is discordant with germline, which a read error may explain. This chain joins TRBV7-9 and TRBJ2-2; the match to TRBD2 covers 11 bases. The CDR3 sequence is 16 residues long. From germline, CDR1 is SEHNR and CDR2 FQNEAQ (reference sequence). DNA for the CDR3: TGTGCCAGCACCTTCAGAGGGACTAGCGGTCACGGGGAGCTGTCTTTT. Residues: CASTFRGTSGHGELSF.

Here the CDR3 reads CASTGDPGRPYEQYF. CDR3 DNA sequence: TGTGCCAGCACCGGAGACCCCGGACGGCCCTACGAGCAGTACTTC. The chain uses TRBV28 and TRBJ2-7; D not certain. In germline, CDR1 is MDHEN, CDR2 SYDVKM. Trimming pared 7 bases from V and 2 bases from J, leaving 18 bases between. CDR3 length equals 15 residues.

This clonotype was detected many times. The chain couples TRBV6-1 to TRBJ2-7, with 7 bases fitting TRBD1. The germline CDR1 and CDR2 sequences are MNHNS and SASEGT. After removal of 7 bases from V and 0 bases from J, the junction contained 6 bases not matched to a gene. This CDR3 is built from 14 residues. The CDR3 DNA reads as TGTGCCAGCACCACGACAGGGATCTCCTACGAGCAGTACTTC. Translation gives CASTTTGISYEQYF.

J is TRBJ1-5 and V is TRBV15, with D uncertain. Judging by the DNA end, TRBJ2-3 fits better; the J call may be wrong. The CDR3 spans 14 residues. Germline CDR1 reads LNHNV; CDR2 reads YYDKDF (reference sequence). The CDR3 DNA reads TGTGCCACCAGCAGAGCCCACAGCGCGTCCGTTCAGTATTTT. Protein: CATSRAHSASVQYF.

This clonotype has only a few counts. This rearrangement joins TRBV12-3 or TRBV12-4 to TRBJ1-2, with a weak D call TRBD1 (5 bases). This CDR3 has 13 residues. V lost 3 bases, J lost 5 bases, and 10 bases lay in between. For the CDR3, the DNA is TGTGCCAGCAGTTTGGGCAGGGAGTATGGCTACACCTTC. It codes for CASSLGREYGYTF.

The CDR3 DNA sequence: TGTGCCAGCAGCGTAGGTGGGGGTTATCAGCCCCAGCATTTT. Its translation: CASSVGGGYQPQHF. The rearrangement joins TRBV9 to TRBJ1-5, with D tentatively TRBD1 (5 bases). The ends were cut back, 0 bases at V and 5 bases at J, with 9 bases in the middle. CDR3 size: 14 residues. The V gene's germline CDR1 is SGDLS and CDR2 YYNGEE.

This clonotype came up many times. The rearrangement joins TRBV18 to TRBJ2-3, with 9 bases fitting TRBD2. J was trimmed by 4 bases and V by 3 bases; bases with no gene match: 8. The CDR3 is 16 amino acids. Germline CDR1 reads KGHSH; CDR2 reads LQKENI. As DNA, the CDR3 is TGTGCCAGCTCACCCTGGACTAGCGACGCCCCAGATACGCAGTATTTT. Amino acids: CASSPWTSDAPDTQYF.

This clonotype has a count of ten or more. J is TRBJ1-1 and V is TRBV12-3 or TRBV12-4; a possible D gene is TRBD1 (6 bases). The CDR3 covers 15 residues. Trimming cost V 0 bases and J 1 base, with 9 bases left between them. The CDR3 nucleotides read TGTGCCAGCAGTTTAGCCGGGACAAAGAACACTGAAGCTTTCTTT. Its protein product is CASSLAGTKNTEAFF.

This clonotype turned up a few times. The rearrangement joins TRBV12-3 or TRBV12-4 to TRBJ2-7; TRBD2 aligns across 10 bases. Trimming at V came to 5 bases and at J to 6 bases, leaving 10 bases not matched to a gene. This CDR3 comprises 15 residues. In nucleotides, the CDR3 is TGTGCCAGCAGTAGGACTAGCGGACCCCTAAGCGAGCAGTACTTC. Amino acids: CASSRTSGPLSEQYF.

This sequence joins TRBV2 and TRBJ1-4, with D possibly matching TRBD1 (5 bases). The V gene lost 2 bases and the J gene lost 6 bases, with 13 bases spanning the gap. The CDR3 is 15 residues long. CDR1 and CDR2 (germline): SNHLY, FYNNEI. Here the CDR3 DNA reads TGTGCCAGCAGTGAAAAGGGGTCCTATTATGAAAAACTGTTTTTT. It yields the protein CASSEKGSYYEKLFF.

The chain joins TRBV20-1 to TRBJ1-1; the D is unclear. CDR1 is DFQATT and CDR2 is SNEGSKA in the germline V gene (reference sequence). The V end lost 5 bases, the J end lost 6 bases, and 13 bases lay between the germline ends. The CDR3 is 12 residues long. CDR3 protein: CSALGYPAEAFF. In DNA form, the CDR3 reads TGCAGTGCTTTGGGCTATCCAGCTGAAGCTTTCTTT.

DNA for the CDR3: TGTGCCAGCAGCGGCGGACTCGGGACTAGCGGGGGGACCCACGAGCAGTACTTC. Its protein is CASSGGLGTSGGTHEQYF. The V and J genes are TRBV6-1 and TRBJ2-7; 15 positions match TRBD2. Germline trimming cut 6 bases from V and 5 bases from J; bases unmatched to any gene: 14. The germline V gene has CDR1 MNHNS and CDR2 SASEGT. The CDR3 loop spans 18 amino acids.

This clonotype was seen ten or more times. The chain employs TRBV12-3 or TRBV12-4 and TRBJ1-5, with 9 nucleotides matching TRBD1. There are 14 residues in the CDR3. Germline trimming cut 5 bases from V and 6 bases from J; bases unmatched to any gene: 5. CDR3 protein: CASSTRQGGQPQHF. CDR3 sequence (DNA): TGTGCCAGCAGTACCCGACAGGGGGGTCAGCCCCAGCATTTT.

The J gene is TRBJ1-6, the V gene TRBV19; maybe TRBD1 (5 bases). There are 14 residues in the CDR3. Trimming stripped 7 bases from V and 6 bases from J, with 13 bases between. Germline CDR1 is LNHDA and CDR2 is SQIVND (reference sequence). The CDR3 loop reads CASTVTGVNSPLHF. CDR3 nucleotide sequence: TGTGCCAGTACGGTGACGGGGGTTAATTCACCCCTCCACTTT.